This record looks at one TCR beta chain sequence and its context. This specimen comes from a study of blood T cell repertoires in COVID-19. As for the study in general: There were acute and convalescent COVID-19 samples, and they came from the United States, Italy and Spain. PBMCs, B-cell-depleted T cells, or T cells provided the cDNA or gDNA that made up the material.

Trimming pared 3 bases from V and 3 bases from J, leaving 15 bases between. CDR3 length: 16 residues. In germline, CDR1 is MNHEY, CDR2 SMNVEV (reference sequence). How the authors handled the data: For nucleated cells, counts were estimated from reference gene primer amplification. The table came from immunoSEQ multiplex PCR; TCRdb's copy has only in-frame clones and leaves some out. The V and J calls and clone size were taken over from that table, and D and trimming were inferred from the DNA. The repertoire holds about 440,000 clones, with around 89% as singletons. This chain uses TRBV27 with TRBJ2-1; D is possibly TRBD1 (6 bases). Sequencing input: peripheral blood. The receptor was isolated from a woman under 40 with acute or convalescent COVID-19. This CDR3 is CASSFFSTGHYNEQFF. CDR3 in DNA: TGTGCCAGCAGTTTTTTTTCTACAGGGCACTACAATGAGCAGTTCTTC.